This T cell receptor beta chain was found in a study of T cells in Graves' hyperthyroidism and ophthalmopathy. This clonotype was found many times. The antigen remains undetermined. The study's findings and limits: Ophthalmopathy and stable hyperthyroidism were told apart by a 13 V-J model. Researchers found most expanded thyroid clonotypes above 0.001 in blood as well.

It was RNA transcripts that yielded the amplified TCR beta CDR3 regions. Researchers ran a first-round RT-PCR on the TCR CDR3 using the HTBI primer set. TCRdb independently ran MiXCR on the multiplex PCR reads; one entry per CDR3 protein. The sample consists of 300,000 to 450,000 distinct CDR3 sequences, around 13% of them appearing once. The CDR3 sequence is 17 residues long. Trimming at V came to 2 bases and at J to 2 bases, leaving 6 bases not matched to a gene. In germline, CDR1 is LGHDT, CDR2 YNNKEL (reference sequence). Any patient presenting with uncontrolled infection, other autoimmune disease, pregnancy or lactation was left out.

The sample taken for sequencing was blood. The clonotype was recovered from a woman aged 60-70 years with Graves' hyperthyroidism. V and J are TRBV3-1 and TRBJ2-5, with 12 positions matching TRBD2. CDR3 DNA sequence: TGTGCCAGCAGCCAACCGGGACTAGCGGGCAGACAAGAGACCCAGTACTTC. Amino acids: CASSQPGLAGRQETQYF.